This passage covers 16 T cell receptor beta chains from one sample sequenced in a study of T cell responses to AZD1222 COVID-19 vaccine. TCRdb's copy holds only in-frame clones and misses some; the assay was immunoSEQ multiplex PCR. The sample contains about 99,000 clones, about 91% of which appear only once. The sequencing used peripheral blood, collected on day 0 of AZD1222 vaccination. The receptors derive from an adult in good health.

This chain uses TRBV5-4 with TRBJ1-4; D is undetermined. From germline, CDR1 is SGHNT and CDR2 YYREEE (reference sequence). The CDR3 sequence is 14 residues long. Deletions cut 4 bases from V and 8 bases from J, with 15 bases between. The CDR3 region is CASSGHGEKEKLFF. As DNA, the CDR3 is TGTGCCAGCAGCGGGCACGGAGAAAAAGAAAAACTGTTTTTT.

This sequence joins TRBV5-3 and TRBJ2-7; 7 bases are a match to TRBD1. TRBV5-3 is annotated as an ORF whose role is uncertain. The CDR3 runs to 16 residues. The V and J ends lost 4 bases and 7 bases, in that order; junction bases with no gene match: 17. The CDR3 loop is CARSLNRQGNFQEQYF. The DNA of the CDR3 is TGTGCCAGAAGCCTAAACCGACAGGGTAATTTTCAAGAGCAGTACTTC.

This chain joins TRBV30 and TRBJ2-1; tentative D call: TRBD2 (7 bases). Deletions cut 0 bases from V and 3 bases from J, with 12 bases between. Per germline, CDR1 GTSNPN and CDR2 SVGIG (reference sequence). This CDR3 has 15 residues. The CDR3 region is CAWSVGGGRYNEQFF. The CDR3, as DNA: TGTGCCTGGAGTGTGGGAGGGGGTCGCTACAATGAGCAGTTCTTC.

This clone was detected only a few times. The chain has TRBV30 and TRBJ1-5; D ambiguous. The CDR3 totals 13 residues. V gave up 3 bases and J gave up 2 bases, with 8 bases separating them. CDR1 and CDR2 from the germline V gene are GTSNPN and SVGIG (reference sequence). CDR3 protein: CAWRGRGNQPQHF. In DNA form, the CDR3 reads TGTGCCTGGAGGGGTCGGGGCAATCAGCCCCAGCATTTT.

This chain joins TRBV18 and TRBJ2-3; 12 positions agree with TRBD2. Germline CDR1 KGHSH, CDR2 LQKENI. There are 16 residues in the CDR3. Losses at the gene ends were 5 bases for V and 2 bases for J; bases not matched to a gene: 5. CDR3 sequence: CASSSGLAGTTDTQYF. CDR3 nucleotides: TGTGCCAGCTCATCCGGACTAGCGGGGACCACAGATACGCAGTATTTT.

The chain is built from TRBV7-5 and TRBJ1-5. TRBV7-5 is classified as a pseudogene. This CDR3 is built from 17 residues. The CDR3 protein is CVRSLHICRARDQPQHF. The CDR3 DNA is TGTGTCAGAAGTTTACATATCTGCCGGGCCCGTGATCAGCCCCAGCATTTT.

The gene calls are TRBV24-1 and TRBJ2-3; TRBD2 might be the D (5 bases). In germline, CDR1 is KGHDR, CDR2 SFDVKD. The CDR3 runs to 13 residues. The V gene lost 3 bases and the J gene lost 11 bases, with 14 bases spanning the gap. The CDR3 spells CATSDTSFWGQYF. DNA of the CDR3: TGTGCCACCAGTGATACTAGTTTTTGGGGGCAGTATTTT.

This sequence joins TRBV7-8 and TRBJ2-5; 7 bases are a match to TRBD2. This CDR3 comprises 17 residues. Germline V gene data show CDR1 as SGHVS and CDR2 as FQNEAQ. Unmatched junction bases numbered 11, after V lost 2 bases and J lost 2 bases. The CDR3 here is CASSLRFGGGPQETQYF. DNA for the CDR3: TGTGCCAGCAGCTTACGTTTTGGCGGGGGACCACAAGAGACCCAGTACTTC.

To note about this clone: The CDR3 carries no conserved terminal phenylalanine or tryptophan, so it likely arises from a read error. The CDR3 protein is CASRLTNYNSPLHL. In nucleotides, the CDR3 is TGTGCCAGCAGGTTGACAAATTATAATTCACCCCTCCACCTT. The rearrangement links TRBV5-8 to TRBJ1-6, with D unclear. This CDR3 is built from 14 residues. Trimming cost V 5 bases and J 4 bases, with 10 bases left between them. The germline V gene encodes CDR1 SGHTS and CDR2 YDEGEE.

The CDR3 protein is CASIESYNEQFF. CDR3 sequence (DNA): TGTGCCAGCATTGAGTCCTACAATGAGCAGTTCTTC. The J gene is TRBJ2-1, the V gene TRBV2; D unresolved. The CDR3 contains 12 residues. The germline V gene has CDR1 SNHLY and CDR2 FYNNEI. V shed 7 bases and J shed 1 base, with 5 bases lying between them.

The genes are TRBV10-2 and TRBJ1-5, with D tentatively TRBD1 (6 bases). The CDR3 extends over 15 amino acids. CDR1 and CDR2 from the germline V gene are WSHSY and SAAADI. Trimming took 4 bases from V and 0 from J, leaving 10 bases between them. For the CDR3, the DNA is TGCGCCAGCAGTGGGGGGCAGCATAGCAATCAGCCCCAGCATTTT. Amino acid sequence: CASSGGQHSNQPQHF.

This clone showed up just a few times. J is TRBJ2-3 and V is TRBV11-2, with TRBD1 identical over 9 bases. Germline values: CDR1 SGHAT, CDR2 FQNNGV. J lost 5 bases, V lost 5 bases, and 5 bases had no gene match. There are 14 residues in the CDR3. CDR3 DNA sequence: TGTGCCAGCAGCACAGACAGGGGGATAGATACGCAGTATTTT. Its protein is CASSTDRGIDTQYF.

The rearrangement joins TRBV6-1 to TRBJ1-3; D not certain. The V and J ends lost 2 bases and 0 bases respectively, with 5 bases between them. This CDR3 has 14 amino acids. Germline loops: CDR1 MNHNS, CDR2 SASEGT. In DNA, the CDR3 is TGTGCCAGCAGTGAACCGGGCTCTGGAAACACCATATATTTT. This translates into CASSEPGSGNTIYF.

V and J are TRBV12-3 or TRBV12-4 and TRBJ1-1; tentatively, D is TRBD1 (6 bases). This CDR3 contains 13 residues. V lost 4 bases and J 4 bases, leaving 10 bases between the germline ends. This CDR3 reads CASSSGVATEAFF. The CDR3 nucleotides read TGTGCCAGCAGTTCAGGGGTGGCCACTGAAGCTTTCTTT.

This clone was found once. This chain links TRBV7-9 with TRBJ2-5, with 11 bases matching TRBD2. V was pared by 1 base and J by 5 bases, with 3 bases of the junction left unmatched. The CDR3 has 15 amino acids. Germline V lookup: CDR1 SEHNR, CDR2 FQNEAQ (reference sequence). The CDR3 region has the DNA TGTGCCAGCAGCTTAGGGACTAGCGGGTGGGAGACCCAGTACTTC. As protein: CASSLGTSGWETQYF. Variable domain in full (rest from reference TRBV7-9 and TRBJ2-5): DTGVSQNPRHKITKRGQNVTFRCDPISEHNRLYWYRQTLGQGPEFLTYFQNEAQLEKSRLLSDRFSAERPKGSFSTLEIQRTEQGDSAMYLCASSLGTSGWETQYFGPGTRLLVL.

V gene TRBV9 combines with J gene TRBJ1-4; 7 bases map to TRBD1. With 4 bases clipped from V and 4 bases from J, the junction kept 7 bases outside the gene matches. This CDR3 is 15 amino acids long. The germline V gene has CDR1 SGDLS and CDR2 YYNGEE. CDR3 loop: CASSFRQGLNEKLFF. CDR3 DNA sequence: TGTGCCAGCAGCTTTAGACAGGGCCTTAATGAAAAACTGTTTTTT.